These T cell receptor beta chains were read from a single sample in a study of T cells in Graves' hyperthyroidism and ophthalmopathy. TCRdb redid the calling of the multiplex PCR reads with MiXCR, one entry per CDR3 protein. The table records 450,000 to 600,000 distinct CDR3 sequences, roughly 21% of them present only once. Sequenced: blood. These receptors came from a man aged 35-49 years with Graves' ophthalmopathy. The conserved cysteine and the conserved F or W are not part of the CDR3 here. Part of the rows lack a size; the others show once, few, many or a class for expanded clones.

TRBV18	TRBJ1-1	-	ASSPLGQGAGNTEAF
TRBV28	TRBJ1-5	many	ASSLTGLNQPQH
TRBV3-1	TRBJ1-5	few	ASSQNPGLNNQPQH
TRBV27	TRBJ1-4	-	ASSGANEKLF
TRBV20-1	TRBJ2-1	-	SARDISRADNEQF
TRBV30	TRBJ1-4	many	AWSVVEKLF
TRBV6-2/TRBV6-3	TRBJ1-5	many	ASRALGGDNQPQH
TRBV5-1	TRBJ1-4	-	ASSLPGDEKLF
TRBV15	TRBJ1-3	few	ATSRGLGGAGNTIY
TRBV5-1	TRBJ2-1	-	ASSLDVRGWQF
TRBV7-2	TRBJ1-5	many	ASSLAGRSSNQPQH
TRBV5-1	TRBJ2-1	many	ASSLVASGRAWSYNEQF
TRBV11-2	TRBJ2-3	many	ASALAGGPGDTQY
TRBV30	TRBJ2-1	many	ALTSGSGNEQF
TRBV30	TRBJ2-7	many	AWTLAGRSEQY
TRBV20-1	TRBJ2-2	-	SAGTSVNTGELF
TRBV7-2	TRBJ1-4	many	ASSSQGTEKLF
TRBV11-2	TRBJ2-5	-	ASGYPPTGTSGKETQY
TRBV25-1	TRBJ2-6	-	ASTRTQGSGANVLT
TRBV6-2/TRBV6-3	TRBJ2-3	few	ASSSRGGVTDTQY
TRBV19	TRBJ1-1	few	ASSMGPGEASEAF
TRBV6-2/TRBV6-3	TRBJ1-5	many	ASSLTGGVNQPQH
TRBV6-2/TRBV6-3	TRBJ1-3	-	ASSYLGGAGNTIY
TRBV24-1	TRBJ2-5	many	ATSEAGTGGSETQY
TRBV18	TRBJ2-5	many	ASSPRLAGGNQETQY
TRBV4-3	TRBJ2-7	many	ASSQGGGGTTTYEQY
TRBV20-1	TRBJ2-1	many	SARRSSGGSRNEQF
TRBV27	TRBJ2-7	-	ASSYSAGTSGGLSYEQY
TRBV18	TRBJ1-1	-	ASSPTASSRGPTEAF
TRBV15	TRBJ2-1	-	ATSREHVQF
TRBV4-1	TRBJ1-1	many	ASSQEAGGSLTEAF
TRBV7-7	TRBJ2-1	few	ASSLGGGRYEQF
TRBV6-1	TRBJ2-3	few	ASSERASGGRGDTQY
TRBV12-3/TRBV12-4	TRBJ2-4	many	ASSSQDSILAKNIQY
TRBV20-1	TRBJ1-2	-	SASKGFFVSNYGYT
TRBV4-1	TRBJ1-1	-	ASSQASGTEAF
TRBV28	TRBJ2-7	many	ASNPGTGALSYEQY
TRBV9	TRBJ1-4	few	ASSVAAQEHEKLF
TRBV11-2	TRBJ2-5	many	ASSFPGSGGAGPQETQY
TRBV13	TRBJ1-6	many	ASSPGQGDSPLH
TRBV27	TRBJ2-5	few	ASSLSVGQTGPGAQY
TRBV7-9	TRBJ2-3	few	ASSLEGYTQY
TRBV15	TRBJ2-5	-	ATSGTQGAGETQY
TRBV30	TRBJ2-7	-	AWSTSFGTSASYEQY
TRBV5-1	TRBJ2-5	many	ASSLGLGGETQY
TRBV5-1	TRBJ2-1	few	ASTPLATSYNEQF
TRBV5-1	TRBJ2-7	once	ASSYVFGHEQY
TRBV7-9	TRBJ2-7	-	ASSLARGAGTPRGEQY
TRBV7-2	TRBJ2-3	many	ASSLVSSGTDTQY
TRBV2	TRBJ2-3	many	ASSILAGAADTQY
TRBV5-1	TRBJ1-1	many	ASSWGLTGTTNTEAF
TRBV6-1	TRBJ1-4	-	ASRTGTGISEKLF
TRBV14	TRBJ2-3	-	ASSQGNRGTQY